This T cell receptor beta chain was sequenced for a study of neurological immune-mediated disorders. Each CDR3 protein gets one entry after TCRdb re-called the 5' RACE reads with MiXCR. There are fewer than 20,000 distinct CDR3 sequences in the sample; roughly 10% occur only once, and approximately 40% lies in the top ten. CD4+ or CD8+ T cells at a count of 950,000 to 1,000,000 served as input for the sorted libraries. The CDR3 is made up of 15 amino acids. Trimming removed 2 bases at V and 0 bases at J, with 8 bases between. The V gene's germline CDR1 is SGHVS and CDR2 FQNEAQ. This clonotype was recorded a few times.

The sequence came from a man aged 45-65 years in good health. The V and J genes are TRBV7-8 and TRBJ1-3; no firm D call. Sequenced input: CD8+ T cells from blood. The CDR3 DNA sequence: TGTGCCAGCAGCTTATATGAGATCTCTGGAAACACCATATATTTT. Translating gives CASSLYEISGNTIYF.